This T cell receptor (beta chain) emerged from a study of response to subunit inactivated influenza vaccine. Trimming stripped 4 bases from V and 4 bases from J, with 20 bases between. Germline-derived CDR1 and CDR2 are SGHRS and YFSETQ. The CDR3 runs to 17 residues. TCRdb passed the RT-PCR reads through MiXCR, listing each CDR3 protein once. In the table there are 550,000 to 800,000 distinct CDR3 sequences, more than 15% of which are singletons. As for this clonotype: As yet, its antigen is unknown.

Overall study findings and caveats: Authors proposed each seasonal influenza vaccination draws in few new T cells.

The chain carries TRBV5-1 and TRBJ2-2; D may match TRBD1 or TRBD2 (5 bases each). This TCR derives from a man aged 45-65 years who received an inactivated influenza vaccine. The sequenced sample was PBMCs from blood, obtained 11 to 12 days after vaccination. The CDR3 DNA reads as TGCGCCAGCAGCCCCTTCCATCGTGGGGGATTCACCGGGGAGCTGTTTTTT. Its translation is CASSPFHRGGFTGELFF.